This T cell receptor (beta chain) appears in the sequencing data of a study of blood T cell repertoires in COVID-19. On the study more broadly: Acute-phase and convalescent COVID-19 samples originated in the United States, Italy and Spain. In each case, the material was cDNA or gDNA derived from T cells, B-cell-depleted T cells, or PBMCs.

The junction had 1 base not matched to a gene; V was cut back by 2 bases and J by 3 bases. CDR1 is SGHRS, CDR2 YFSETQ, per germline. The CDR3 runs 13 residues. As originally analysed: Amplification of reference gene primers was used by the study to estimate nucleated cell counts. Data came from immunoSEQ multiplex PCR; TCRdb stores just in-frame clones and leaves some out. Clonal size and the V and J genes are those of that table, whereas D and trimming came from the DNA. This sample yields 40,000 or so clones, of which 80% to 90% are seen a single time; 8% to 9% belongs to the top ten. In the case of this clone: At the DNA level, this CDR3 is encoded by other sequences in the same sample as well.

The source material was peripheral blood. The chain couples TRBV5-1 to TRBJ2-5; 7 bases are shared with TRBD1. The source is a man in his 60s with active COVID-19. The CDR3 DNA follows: TGCGCCAGCAGCTTAGGGACAGAAGAGACCCAGTACTTC. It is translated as CASSLGTEETQYF.